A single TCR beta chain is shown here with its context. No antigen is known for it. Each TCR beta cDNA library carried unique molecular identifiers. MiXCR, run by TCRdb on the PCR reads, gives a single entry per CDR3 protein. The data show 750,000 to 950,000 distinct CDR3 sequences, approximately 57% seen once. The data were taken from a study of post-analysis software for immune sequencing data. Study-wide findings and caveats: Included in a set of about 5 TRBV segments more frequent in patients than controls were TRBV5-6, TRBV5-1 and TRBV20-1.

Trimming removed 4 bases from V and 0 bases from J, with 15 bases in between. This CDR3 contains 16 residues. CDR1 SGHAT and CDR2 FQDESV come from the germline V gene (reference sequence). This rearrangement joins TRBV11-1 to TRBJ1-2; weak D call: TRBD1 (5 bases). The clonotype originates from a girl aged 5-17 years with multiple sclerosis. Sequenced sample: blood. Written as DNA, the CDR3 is TGTGCCAGCAGCTCCCGTGGGGCCAGCGCTAACTATGGCTACACCTTC. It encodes CASSSRGASANYGYTF.